Below are 6 T cell receptor beta chains sequenced from a single sample in a study of early T cells in non-severe SARS-CoV-2 infection. Using its own MiXCR run on the 5' RACE reads, TCRdb lists one record per CDR3 protein. The sample includes under 75,000 distinct CDR3 sequences, less than 15% seen only once; the top ten take roughly 8%. Sequencing input: whole blood. Receptors were obtained from an adult who was a healthcare worker with PCR-confirmed SARS-CoV-2 infection or an uninfected control (not recorded which).

This sequence joins TRBV12-3 or TRBV12-4 and TRBJ2-7; 7 positions agree with TRBD1. This CDR3 spans 15 amino acids. The trim removed 1 base at V and 5 bases at J, leaving 8 bases unmatched. Written as DNA, the CDR3 is TGTGCCAGCAGTTTAGATGGCAGGGGGTCTGACGAGCAGTACTTC. Translating it yields CASSLDGRGSDEQYF.

This chain links TRBV6-4 with TRBJ2-3; 8 bases align to TRBD2. Trimming at V came to 0 bases and at J to 3 bases, leaving 2 bases not matched to a gene. The CDR3 totals 15 residues. Germline lookup yields CDR1 MRHNA and CDR2 SNTAGT. The DNA of the CDR3 is TGTGCCAGCAGTGACTCCGGACTAGCTACAGATACGCAGTATTTT. Its protein product is CASSDSGLATDTQYF.

The rearrangement uses TRBV10-2 and TRBJ2-7; D might be TRBD2 (5 bases). The germline V and J ends were trimmed by 2 bases and 7 bases, with 9 bases remaining between them. Germline V lookup: CDR1 WSHSY, CDR2 SAAADI. The CDR3 extends over 12 amino acids. In DNA form, the CDR3 reads TGCGCCAGCAGTGAGGCTAGCCGGGAGCAGTACTTC. Its translation is CASSEASREQYF.

The rearrangement links TRBV30 to TRBJ2-4; D gene uncertain. The CDR3 sequence is 11 residues long. Trimming took off 6 bases at V and 3 bases at J, with 6 bases between the two ends. Germline V gives CDR1 GTSNPN, CDR2 SVGIG (reference sequence). As DNA, the CDR3 is TGTGCCTGTCTAGGCAAAAACATTCAGTACTTC. This encodes CACLGKNIQYF. The entire variable domain, with the rest obtained from reference TRBV30 and TRBJ2-4, is as follows: SQTIHQWPATLVQPVGSPLSLECTVEGTSNPNLYWYRQAAGRGLQLLFYSVGIGQISSEVPQNLSASRPQDRQFILSSKKLLLSDSGFYLCACLGKNIQYFGAGTRLSVL.

The chain has TRBV20-1 and TRBJ2-5, with TRBD2 identical over 8 bases. Trimming removed 1 base from V and 3 bases from J; junction bases left unmatched: 7. Germline lookup yields CDR1 DFQATT and CDR2 SNEGSKA (reference sequence). The CDR3 runs 15 residues. The CDR3 spells CSARVGGTRKETQYF. The CDR3 nucleotides are TGCAGTGCTAGAGTAGGCGGGACTAGAAAAGAGACCCAGTACTTC.

The genes are TRBV7-9 and TRBJ2-1; no definite D call. V was shortened by 5 bases and J by 3 bases, with 5 bases between the two germline ends. Germline loops: CDR1 SEHNR, CDR2 FQNEAQ (reference sequence). The CDR3 is made up of 12 amino acids. The CDR3 sequence: CASSDYYNEQFF. The CDR3, as DNA: TGTGCCAGCAGCGATTACTACAATGAGCAGTTCTTC.